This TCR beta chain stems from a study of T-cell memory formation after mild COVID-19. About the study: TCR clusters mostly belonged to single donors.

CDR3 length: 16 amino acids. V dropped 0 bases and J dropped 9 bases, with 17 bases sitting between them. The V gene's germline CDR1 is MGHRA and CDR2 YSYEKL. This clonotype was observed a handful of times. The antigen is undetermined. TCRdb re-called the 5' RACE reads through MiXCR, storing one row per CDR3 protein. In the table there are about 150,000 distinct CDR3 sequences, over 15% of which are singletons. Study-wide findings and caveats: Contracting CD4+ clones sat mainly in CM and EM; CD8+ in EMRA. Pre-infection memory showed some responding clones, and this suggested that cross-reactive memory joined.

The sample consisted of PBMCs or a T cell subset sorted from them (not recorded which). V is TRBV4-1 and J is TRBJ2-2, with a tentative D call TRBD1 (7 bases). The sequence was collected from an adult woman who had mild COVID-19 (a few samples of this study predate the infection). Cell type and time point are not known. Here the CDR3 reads CASSQEIRRGRRELFF. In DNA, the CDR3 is TGCGCCAGCAGCCAAGAGATTAGGAGGGGGCGAAGGGAGCTGTTTTTT.